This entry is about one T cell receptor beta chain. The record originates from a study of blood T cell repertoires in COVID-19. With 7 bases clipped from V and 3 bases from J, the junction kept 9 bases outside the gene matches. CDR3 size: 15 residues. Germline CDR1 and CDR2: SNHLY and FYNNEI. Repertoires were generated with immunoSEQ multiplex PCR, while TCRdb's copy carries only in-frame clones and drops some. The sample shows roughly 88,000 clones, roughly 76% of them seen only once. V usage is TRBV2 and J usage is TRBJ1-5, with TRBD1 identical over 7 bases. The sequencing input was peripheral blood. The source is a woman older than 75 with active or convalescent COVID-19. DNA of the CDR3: TGTGCCAGCACGCCGGGACAGCTAAACAATCAGCCCCAGCATTTT. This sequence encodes CASTPGQLNNQPQHF.